One and the same sample provided the 29 T cell receptor beta chains below, sequenced in a study of T-cell reconstitution after alpha-beta-depleted transplantation in children. Library preparation (for TCRbeta) was performed with unique molecular identifiers. One entry per CDR3 protein, called by TCRdb with MiXCR from the PCR reads. The table shows about 410,000 distinct CDR3 sequences, with over 20% occurring only once. The sequences come from PBMCs from the stem cell graft donor, collected from the stem cell graft. The receptors were sampled from a human donor who donated a stem cell graft to a child with acute myeloid leukemia.

This sequence joins TRBV12-3 or TRBV12-4 and TRBJ2-3; D is undetermined. This CDR3 is 14 amino acids long. Trimming left V 3 bases short and J 5 bases short, with 12 bases between. The CDR3 nucleotides are TGTGCCAGCAGTTTGGCTAGGAGTGAAGATACGCAGTATTTT. Its translation: CASSLARSEDTQYF.

This clonotype has ten or more counts. The rearrangement uses TRBV7-3 and TRBJ2-1, with D maybe TRBD2 (6 bases). Germline V CDR1 and CDR2: SGHTA, FQGTGA. This CDR3 has 15 amino acids. Trimming removed 0 bases from V and 6 bases from J, with 12 bases in between. CDR3 residues: CASSLTGVAANEQFF. In DNA form, the CDR3 reads TGTGCCAGCAGCTTAACGGGGGTAGCGGCCAATGAGCAGTTCTTC.

This rearrangement joins TRBV27 to TRBJ1-2; no clear D. CDR1 and CDR2 (germline): MNHEY, SMNVEV (reference sequence). This CDR3 is built from 15 residues. Trimming removed 6 bases from V and 3 bases from J, with 17 bases in between. The CDR3 DNA follows: TGTGCCAGCAGCAGGACCCCCCAGGCGGACTATGGCTACACCTTC. This sequence encodes CASSRTPQADYGYTF.

This clonotype has ten or more counts. The chain has TRBV29-1 and TRBJ2-7; 7 positions match TRBD2. Looked up from germline, CDR1 is SQVTM and CDR2 is ANQGSEA. The CDR3 extends over 13 amino acids. With V trimmed by 6 bases and J by 3 bases, 8 bases remained unmatched. This CDR3 reads CSVRLASNYEQYF. As DNA, the CDR3 is TGCAGCGTCCGACTAGCATCCAACTACGAGCAGTACTTC.

This clonotype came up many times. V gene TRBV6-5 combines with J gene TRBJ2-1; D ambiguous. This CDR3 has 16 amino acids. Germline-derived CDR1 and CDR2 are MNHEY and SVGAGI. V gave up 6 bases and J gave up 4 bases, with 19 bases separating them. The CDR3 DNA reads as TGTGCCAGCAGCCTTTCCTATGGGGTTGGGTACAATGAGCAGTTCTTC. Amino acids: CASSLSYGVGYNEQFF.

The CDR3 sequence: CASSPRTSYPDTQYF. The CDR3 DNA sequence: TGTGCCAGCAGTCCCCGGACTAGCTACCCAGATACGCAGTATTTT. This chain links TRBV28 with TRBJ2-3, with 8 nucleotides matching TRBD2. The CDR3 spans 15 residues. V dropped 5 bases and J dropped 4; count of bases not matched to a gene: 8. Germline V gene sequence: CDR1 MDHEN, CDR2 SYDVKM.

The chain carries TRBV28 and TRBJ2-7, with TRBD2 identical over 9 bases. V gave up 5 bases and J gave up 2 bases; unmatched junction bases: 10. The CDR3 covers 16 residues. Germline CDR1 reads MDHEN; CDR2 reads SYDVKM. CDR3 coding DNA: TGTGCCAGCAGTCCTCCCCGACTAGCGGAGACCTACGAGCAGTACTTC. Amino acid sequence: CASSPPRLAETYEQYF.

This clonotype was seen repeatedly, ten times or more. The genes are TRBV11-2 and TRBJ2-3; D is undetermined. This CDR3 is 18 amino acids long. Looked up from germline, CDR1 is SGHAT and CDR2 is FQNNGV. Trimming took off 0 bases at V and 0 bases at J, with 16 bases between the two ends. CDR3 residues: CASSLEFMAGVSTDTQYF. For the CDR3, the DNA is TGTGCCAGCAGCTTAGAGTTTATGGCAGGAGTAAGCACAGATACGCAGTATTTT.

In this sample, this clonotype turned up a few times. V and J are TRBV7-9 and TRBJ2-1; 7 positions match TRBD2. The CDR3 sequence is 16 residues long. After removal of 7 bases from V and 2 bases from J, the junction contained 11 bases not matched to a gene. Germline V CDR1 and CDR2: SEHNR, FQNEAQ (reference sequence). CDR3 nucleotide sequence: TGTGCCAGCACCGCGACGGGAGCGGGACCCTACAATGAGCAGTTCTTC. Its translation is CASTATGAGPYNEQFF.

This chain uses TRBV25-1 with TRBJ2-3; D not certain. Germline V gene data show CDR1 as MGHDK and CDR2 as SYGVNS. The CDR3 is 14 amino acids. The V gene lost 0 bases and the J gene lost 4 bases, with 8 bases spanning the gap. CDR3 nucleotide sequence: TGTGCCAGCAGTGAATATAAGGCGCCAGATACGCAGTATTTT. Its protein is CASSEYKAPDTQYF.

This clonotype came up many times. J is TRBJ2-1 and V is TRBV28; 8 bases are a match to TRBD2. The CDR3 spans 13 residues. In germline, CDR1 is MDHEN, CDR2 SYDVKM. With 2 bases clipped from V and 7 bases from J, the junction kept 1 base outside the gene matches. Here the CDR3 reads CASSLIAGNEQFF. The CDR3 DNA sequence: TGTGCCAGCAGTTTAATAGCGGGGAATGAGCAGTTCTTC. Combining the CDR3 with reference TRBV28 and TRBJ2-1 gives the whole variable domain DVKVTQSSRYLVKRTGEKVFLECVQDMDHENMFWYRQDPGLGLRLIYFSYDVKMKEKGDIPEGYSVSREKKERFSLILESASTNQTSMYLCASSLIAGNEQFFGPGTRLTVL.

This clonotype was found a few times. The CDR3 region has the DNA TGTGCCAGCAGTTTACGGGGCAGCCTATCCTACGAGCAGTACTTC. Residues: CASSLRGSLSYEQYF. The chain is built from TRBV27 and TRBJ2-7; D is possibly TRBD1 or TRBD2 (5 bases each). Trimming removed 2 bases from V and 1 base from J, with 12 bases in between. The CDR3 covers 15 residues. In germline, CDR1 is MNHEY, CDR2 SMNVEV (reference sequence).

The chain recombines TRBV7-2 with TRBJ2-1, with D perhaps matching TRBD2 (5 bases). The CDR3 totals 14 residues. In germline, CDR1 is SGHTA, CDR2 FQGNSA. V was clipped by 5 bases and J by 4 bases, with 12 bases between them. The CDR3 region is CASSAYTGYNEQFF. In DNA form, the CDR3 reads TGTGCCAGCAGCGCCTATACGGGGTACAATGAGCAGTTCTTC.

V is TRBV29-1 and J is TRBJ2-2, with D possibly being TRBD1 (5 bases). V lost 2 bases and J 5 bases, leaving 9 bases between the germline ends. Germline V gene data show CDR1 as SQVTM and CDR2 as ANQGSEA. The CDR3 covers 13 residues. The CDR3 region is CSVEQGRTGELFF. The DNA of the CDR3 is TGCAGCGTTGAACAGGGAAGAACCGGGGAGCTGTTTTTT.

This clonotype appeared a few times. The chain employs TRBV12-3 or TRBV12-4 and TRBJ1-1; a possible D gene is TRBD1 (5 bases). The CDR3 sequence is 14 residues long. Deletions cut 2 bases from V and 0 bases from J, with 7 bases between. CDR3 protein: CASSLKGMNTEAFF. The CDR3 DNA reads as TGTGCCAGCAGTTTAAAGGGGATGAACACTGAAGCTTTCTTT.

V gene TRBV5-5 combines with J gene TRBJ2-7; D remains unclear. V gave up 2 bases and J gave up 0 bases, with 6 bases separating them. The CDR3 extends over 13 amino acids. CDR1 and CDR2 from the germline V gene are SGHKS and YYEKEE (reference sequence). The chain's CDR3 is CASSFTDSYEQYF. The CDR3 coding sequence is TGTGCCAGCAGCTTTACAGACTCCTACGAGCAGTACTTC.

This clonotype was observed a handful of times. The rearrangement links TRBV5-8 to TRBJ2-1; no definite D call. Germline lookup yields CDR1 SGHTS and CDR2 YDEGEE. The CDR3 is made up of 15 amino acids. V lost 4 bases, J lost 4 bases, and 15 bases lay in between. CDR3 DNA: TGTGCCAGCAGCACCGGACGGACGGAGTACAATGAGCAGTTCTTC. Its protein is CASSTGRTEYNEQFF.

This chain joins TRBV7-3 and TRBJ2-2; 9 nucleotides match TRBD1. The V segment lost 1 base and the J segment 7 bases; nucleotides outside the gene matches: 4. Looked up from germline, CDR1 is SGHTA and CDR2 is FQGTGA. The CDR3 consists of 15 residues. The CDR3 spells CASSLNRGLGGELFF. The CDR3 nucleotides read TGTGCCAGCAGCTTAAACAGGGGGCTCGGCGGGGAGCTGTTTTTT.

The CDR3 sequence is CAISDRSGTENTEAFF. In nucleotides, the CDR3 is TGTGCCATCAGTGACCGAAGCGGGACAGAGAACACTGAAGCTTTCTTT. The chain has TRBV10-3 and TRBJ1-1; 7 bases are a match to TRBD1. The V segment lost 3 bases and the J segment 1 base; nucleotides outside the gene matches: 8. This CDR3 is 16 amino acids long. CDR1 is ENHRY and CDR2 is SYGVKD in the germline V gene.

This sequence joins TRBV27 and TRBJ2-7, with 14 bases matching TRBD2. This CDR3 has 15 amino acids. V lost 6 bases to trimming and J lost 3 bases; unmatched junction nucleotides: 4. CDR1 and CDR2 from the germline V gene are MNHEY and SMNVEV (reference sequence). This CDR3 is CASRPGTSGSYEQYF. CDR3 coding DNA: TGTGCCAGCAGGCCCGGGACTAGCGGGAGCTACGAGCAGTACTTC.

This chain joins TRBV5-1 and TRBJ2-3, with D possibly TRBD2 on 6 matching bases. The V end was cut by 6 bases, the J end by 3 bases, with 17 bases between. Looked up from germline, CDR1 is SGHRS and CDR2 is YFSETQ. This CDR3 spans 15 amino acids. CDR3 nucleotide sequence: TGCGCCAGCACCCCTCCGGGGGATCCGACAGATACGCAGTATTTT. This translates into CASTPPGDPTDTQYF.

The count of this clonotype is one. The V call is TRBV13, the J call TRBJ2-7; D uncertain. V lost 5 bases and J lost 7, with 15 bases in between. The CDR3 loop spans 13 amino acids. Germline loops: CDR1 PRHDT, CDR2 FYEKMQ (reference sequence). CDR3 DNA sequence: TGTGCCAGCAGCCCCAGCAGTGTTGGGGAGCAGTACTTC. Its translation: CASSPSSVGEQYF.

The chain combines TRBV11-2 with TRBJ1-5; D is perhaps TRBD1 (5 bases). Germline V CDR1 and CDR2: SGHAT, FQNNGV. There are 19 residues in the CDR3. The germline V and J ends were trimmed by 7 bases and 1 base, with 26 bases remaining between them. The CDR3 DNA sequence: TGTGCCAGCACCCCTAGGCGGGCTAGGGACGGCCTGAGCAATCAGCCCCAGCATTTT. It encodes CASTPRRARDGLSNQPQHF.

This clonotype was counted ten times or more. The chain employs TRBV7-6 and TRBJ2-2; no clear D gene. CDR3 length: 14 residues. In germline, CDR1 is SGHVS, CDR2 FNYEAQ. Trimming took 2 bases from V and 2 from J, leaving 6 bases between them. CDR3: CASSLSQNTGELFF. CDR3 nucleotide sequence: TGTGCCAGCAGCTTAAGCCAAAACACCGGGGAGCTGTTTTTT.

V and J are TRBV4-3 and TRBJ2-2, with D possibly TRBD1 on 6 matching bases. Trimming cost V 1 base and J 4 bases, with 19 bases left between them. CDR3 length: 18 amino acids. Germline-derived CDR1 and CDR2 are LGHNA and YSLEER. CDR3 sequence reads: CASSQGGQGRSGTGELFF. CDR3 bases: TGCGCCAGCAGCCAAGGGGGGCAGGGAAGGTCTGGCACCGGGGAGCTGTTTTTT.

This clonotype was seen a few times. The chain links TRBV4-2 to TRBJ2-7, with 10 nucleotides matching TRBD1. V gave up 0 bases and J gave up 7 bases; unmatched junction bases: 15. Germline V gives CDR1 LGHNA, CDR2 YNFKEQ. The CDR3 is made up of 18 amino acids. This CDR3 reads CASSQDLGGDRGRGEQYF. The CDR3 bases are TGTGCCAGCAGCCAAGATTTAGGGGGCGACAGGGGGCGAGGAGAGCAGTACTTC.

The chain is built from TRBV19 and TRBJ1-4, with a tentative D call TRBD1 (5 bases). Trimming took 9 bases from V and 5 from J, leaving 25 bases between them. Germline V gene sequence: CDR1 LNHDA, CDR2 SQIVND (reference sequence). The CDR3 contains 17 residues. The CDR3 region is CASEGTAFEGWNEKLFF. CDR3 nucleotides: TGTGCCAGCGAGGGCACGGCCTTCGAGGGGTGGAATGAAAAACTGTTTTTT.

This clonotype appeared many times. The chain combines TRBV29-1 with TRBJ1-1, with D possibly TRBD1 on 5 matching bases. V was pared by 7 bases and J by 3 bases, with 15 bases between. CDR1 and CDR2 from the germline V gene are SQVTM and ANQGSEA. The CDR3 has 13 residues. The CDR3 bases are TGCAGCGGGAGGGGTCGGTTATACACTGAAGCTTTCTTT. Protein product: CSGRGRLYTEAFF.

The chain recombines TRBV7-9 with TRBJ2-1; no clear D gene. The V end lost 0 bases, the J end lost 8 bases, and 20 bases lay between the germline ends. Germline CDR1 SEHNR, CDR2 FQNEAQ (reference sequence). This CDR3 spans 17 amino acids. CDR3 amino acids: CASSLARGQKGDHEQFF. For the CDR3, the DNA is TGTGCCAGCAGCTTAGCTCGTGGGCAAAAAGGTGATCATGAGCAGTTCTTC.